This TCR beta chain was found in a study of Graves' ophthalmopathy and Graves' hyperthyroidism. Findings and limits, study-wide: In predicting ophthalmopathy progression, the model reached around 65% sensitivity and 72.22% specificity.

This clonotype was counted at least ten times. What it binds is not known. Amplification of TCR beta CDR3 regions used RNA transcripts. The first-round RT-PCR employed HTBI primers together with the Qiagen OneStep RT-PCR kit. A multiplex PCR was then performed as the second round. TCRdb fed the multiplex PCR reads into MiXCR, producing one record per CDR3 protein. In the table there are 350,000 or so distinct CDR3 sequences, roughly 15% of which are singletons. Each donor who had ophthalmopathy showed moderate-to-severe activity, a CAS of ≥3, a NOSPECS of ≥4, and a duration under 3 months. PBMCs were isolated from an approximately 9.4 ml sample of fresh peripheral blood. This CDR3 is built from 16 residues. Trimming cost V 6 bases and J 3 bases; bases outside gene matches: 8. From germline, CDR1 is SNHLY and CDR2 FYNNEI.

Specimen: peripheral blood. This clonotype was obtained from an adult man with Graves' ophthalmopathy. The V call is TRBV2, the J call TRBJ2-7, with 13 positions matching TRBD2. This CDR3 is CASRGGLAGIRYEQYF. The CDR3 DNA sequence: TGTGCCAGCAGGGGGGGACTAGCGGGAATACGCTACGAGCAGTACTTC. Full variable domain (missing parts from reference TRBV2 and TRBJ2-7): EPEVTQTPSHQVTQMGQEVILRCVPISNHLYFYWYRQILGQKVEFLVSFYNNEISEKSEIFDDQFSVERPDGSNFTLKIRSTKLEDSAMYFCASRGGLAGIRYEQYFGPGTRLTVT.